This TCR beta chain was obtained from a study of CD8 T cells in Susac syndrome. Reverse transcription of about 0.5 to 1 ug RNA used random hexamers. Via MiXCR, TCRdb re-called the immunoSEQ multiplex PCR reads, giving one row per CDR3 protein. The sample records 95,000 to 150,000 distinct CDR3 sequences, roughly 93% being singletons. Trimming removed 4 bases from V and 2 bases from J, with 8 bases in between. Looked up from germline, CDR1 is SNHLY and CDR2 is FYNNEI. The CDR3 is 14 amino acids. The chain has TRBV2 and TRBJ1-4; unclear D gene. Sequenced material: CD8+ T cells from PBMCs. The receptor was isolated from a human donor with multiple sclerosis. CDR3 residues: CASSVEGTNEKLFF. The CDR3 region has the DNA TGTGCCAGCAGTGTCGAAGGGACTAATGAAAAACTGTTTTTT.